A selection of T cell receptor beta chains follows, all from one sample in a study of shared clonotypes between healthy human individuals. Profiled with immunoSEQ multiplex PCR; TCRdb holds only in-frame clones, not every one. The data show 2 million to 2.5 million clones, with roughly 95% seen just once and roughly 0.13% held by the top ten. The specimen was naive CD4+ T cells sorted from blood. The receptors come from a man aged 18 to 30 in good health. Both conserved end residues are part of each CDR3. A D gene is named only where the DNA matches it firmly. A row's size may be missing; if present it is once, few, many or a size class.

cdr3_length,v_call,clone_size,j_call,d_call,cdr3_nt,cdr3_aa
15,TRBV19,.,TRBJ2-3,.,TGTGCCAGTAGTACCGCTCCCCTGATGGCAGATACGCAGTATTTT,CASSTAPLMADTQYF
12,TRBV28,.,TRBJ2-7,.,TGTGCCAGCAGCCCAAGCTCCTACGAGCAGTACTTC,CASSPSSYEQYF
17,TRBV11-3,.,TRBJ2-3,.,TGTGCCAGCAGCTTAGATAGGGAGGGGGGGCTACCAGATACGCAGTATTTT,CASSLDREGGLPDTQYF
17,TRBV4-2,.,TRBJ2-1,.,TGTGCCAGCAGCCAAGATTGGGCCGGAAAGTCCTACAATGAGCAGTTCTTC,CASSQDWAGKSYNEQFF
14,TRBV7-9,.,TRBJ1-1,.,TGTGCCAGCAGCTTACTGGGCTTGAACACTGAAGCTTTCTTT,CASSLLGLNTEAFF
16,TRBV5-1,.,TRBJ2-7,TRBD1,TGCGCCAGCAGCCCCCAGGACGGGACAGGCGCCTACGAGCAGTACTTC,CASSPQDGTGAYEQYF
15,TRBV11-2,.,TRBJ1-5,.,TGTGCCAGCAGCTTAGGGACAGTTCCCAATCAGCCCCAGCATTTT,CASSLGTVPNQPQHF
16,TRBV15,.,TRBJ2-7,TRBD2,TGTGCCACCAGCAGAGGAGTAACTAGCGGATCCTACGAGCAGTACTTC,CATSRGVTSGSYEQYF
12,TRBV5-8,.,TRBJ2-7,.,TGTGCCAGCAGCTTGGGGCAGGGATGGCAGTACTTC,CASSLGQGWQYF
15,TRBV28,.,TRBJ1-5,.,TGTGCCAGCAGTCGCCCAGGGACTAGCAATCAGCCCCAGCATTTT,CASSRPGTSNQPQHF
13,TRBV9,.,TRBJ2-2,.,TGTGCCAGTTCAACTGCGAACACCGGGGAGCTGTTTTTT,CASSTANTGELFF
12,TRBV29-1,.,TRBJ1-1,.,TGCAGCGCCCAACAGGGTAACACTGAAGCTTTCTTT,CSAQQGNTEAFF
14,TRBV25-1,.,TRBJ2-5,.,TGTGCCAGCAGTGAATCTCAGGAGGAGGAGACCCAGTACTTC,CASSESQEEETQYF
15,TRBV6-5,.,TRBJ2-1,TRBD2,TGTGCCAGCAGTTACGAGCGGGGGGCCTACAATGAGCAGTTCTTC,CASSYERGAYNEQFF
16,TRBV1,.,TRBJ2-7,.,TGCACCAGCAGCCAAGAGCCCAGGGGCCCGCGGTCTGAGCAGTACTTC,CTSSQEPRGPRSEQYF
15,TRBV25-1,.,TRBJ2-5,.,TGTGCCAGCAGTGATTTACGGGAGAGGGGAGAGACCCAGTACTTC,CASSDLRERGETQYF
15,TRBV10-3,.,TRBJ2-2,.,TGTGCCATCAGTGACTGGACAGGGAGGGCCGGGGAGCTGTTTTTT,CAISDWTGRAGELFF
15,TRBV6-5,once,TRBJ1-6,.,TGTGCCAGCAGTTACTCTGGGACTGGCGGATCACCCCTCCACTTT,CASSYSGTGGSPLHF